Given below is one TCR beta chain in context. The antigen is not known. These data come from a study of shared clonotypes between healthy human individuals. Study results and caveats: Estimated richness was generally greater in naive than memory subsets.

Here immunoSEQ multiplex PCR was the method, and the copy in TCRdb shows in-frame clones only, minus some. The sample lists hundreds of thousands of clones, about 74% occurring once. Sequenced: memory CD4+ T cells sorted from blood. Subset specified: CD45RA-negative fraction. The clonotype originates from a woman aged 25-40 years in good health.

The CDR3, as DNA: TGTGCCAGCAGTGATTTTGGAACAACTAATGAAAAACTGTTTTTT. This codes for CASSDFGTTNEKLFF. V gene TRBV2 combines with J gene TRBJ1-4; D unresolved. The CDR3 is made up of 15 amino acids. Germline loops: CDR1 SNHLY, CDR2 FYNNEI. Trimming removed 3 bases from V and 0 bases from J, with 8 bases in between.